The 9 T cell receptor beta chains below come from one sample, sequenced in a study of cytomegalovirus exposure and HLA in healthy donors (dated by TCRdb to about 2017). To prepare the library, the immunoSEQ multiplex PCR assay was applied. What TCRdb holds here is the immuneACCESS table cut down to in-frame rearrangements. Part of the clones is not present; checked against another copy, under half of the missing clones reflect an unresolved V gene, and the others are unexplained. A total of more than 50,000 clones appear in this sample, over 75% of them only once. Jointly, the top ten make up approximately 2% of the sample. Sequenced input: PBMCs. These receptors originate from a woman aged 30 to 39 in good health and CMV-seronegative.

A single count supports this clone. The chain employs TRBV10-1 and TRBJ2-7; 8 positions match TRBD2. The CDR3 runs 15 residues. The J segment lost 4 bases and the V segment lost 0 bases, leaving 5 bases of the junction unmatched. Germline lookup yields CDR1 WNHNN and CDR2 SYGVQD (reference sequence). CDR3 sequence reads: CASSESKAGEYEQYF. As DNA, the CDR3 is TGCGCCAGCAGTGAGTCGAAAGCGGGGGAGTACGAGCAGTACTTC.

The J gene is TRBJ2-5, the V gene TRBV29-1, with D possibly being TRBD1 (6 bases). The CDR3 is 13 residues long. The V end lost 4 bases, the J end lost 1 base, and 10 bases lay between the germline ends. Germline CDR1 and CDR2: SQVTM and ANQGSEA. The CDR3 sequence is CSVGSRGQETQYF. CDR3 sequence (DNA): TGCAGCGTTGGAAGCAGGGGCCAAGAGACCCAGTACTTC.

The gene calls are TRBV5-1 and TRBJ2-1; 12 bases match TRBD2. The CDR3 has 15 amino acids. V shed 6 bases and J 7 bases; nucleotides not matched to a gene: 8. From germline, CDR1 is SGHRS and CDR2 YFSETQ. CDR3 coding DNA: TGCGCCAGCAAATCTAGCGGGAGGGTTGGTAATGAGCAGTTCTTC. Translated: CASKSSGRVGNEQFF. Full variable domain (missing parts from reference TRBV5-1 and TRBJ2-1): KAGVTQTPRYLIKTRGQQVTLSCSPISGHRSVSWYQQTPGQGLQFLFEYFSETQRNKGNFPGRFSGRQFSNSRSEMNVSTLELGDSALYLCASKSSGRVGNEQFFGPGTRLTVL.

The CDR3 DNA follows: TGTGCCAGTAGTAGTGGGACAGGGGCCCTTCAGCCCCAGCATTTT. This codes for CASSSGTGALQPQHF. The chain joins TRBV19 to TRBJ1-5; 10 positions match TRBD1. The CDR3 contains 15 residues. Unmatched junction bases numbered 6, after V lost 4 bases and J lost 6 bases. Looked up from germline, CDR1 is LNHDA and CDR2 is SQIVND (reference sequence). Filled out from reference TRBV19 and TRBJ1-5, the complete variable domain reads DGGITQSPKYLFRKEGQNVTLSCEQNLNHDAMYWYRQDPGQGLRLIYYSQIVNDFQKGDIAEGYSVSREKKESFPLTVTSAQKNPTAFYLCASSSGTGALQPQHFGDGTRLSIL.

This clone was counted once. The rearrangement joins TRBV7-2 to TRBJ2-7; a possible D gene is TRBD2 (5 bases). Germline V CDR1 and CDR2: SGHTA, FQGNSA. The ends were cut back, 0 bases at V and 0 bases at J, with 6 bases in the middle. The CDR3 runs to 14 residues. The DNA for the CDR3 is TGTGCCAGCAGCTTAGCTAGCGCCTCCTACGAGCAGTACTTC. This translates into CASSLASASYEQYF. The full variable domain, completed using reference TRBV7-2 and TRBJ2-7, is GAGVSQSPSNKVTEKGKDVELRCDPISGHTALYWYRQSLGQGLEFLIYFQGNSAPDKSGLPSDRFSAERTGGSVSTLTIQRTQQEDSAVYLCASSLASASYEQYFGPGTRLTVT.

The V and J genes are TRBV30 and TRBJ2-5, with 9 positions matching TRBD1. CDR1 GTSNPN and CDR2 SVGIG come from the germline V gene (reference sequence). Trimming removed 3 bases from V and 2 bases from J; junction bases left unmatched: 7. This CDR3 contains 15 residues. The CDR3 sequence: CAWRINRGRQETQYF. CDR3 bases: TGTGCCTGGAGGATCAACAGGGGGCGACAAGAGACCCAGTACTTC.

The CDR3: CASSVEGDNEKLFF. For the CDR3, the DNA is TGTGCCAGCAGCGTGGAGGGTGACAATGAAAAACTGTTTTTT. The rearrangement uses TRBV9 and TRBJ1-4; D is ambiguous. Germline lookup yields CDR1 SGDLS and CDR2 YYNGEE. CDR3 length equals 14 residues. Trimming cost V 2 bases and J 5 bases, with 10 bases left between them. The whole variable domain, filled in from reference TRBV9 and TRBJ1-4, reads DSGVTQTPKHLITATGQRVTLRCSPRSGDLSVYWYQQSLDQGLQFLIQYYNGEERAKGNILERFSAQQFPDLHSELNLSSLELGDSALYFCASSVEGDNEKLFFGSGTQLSVL.

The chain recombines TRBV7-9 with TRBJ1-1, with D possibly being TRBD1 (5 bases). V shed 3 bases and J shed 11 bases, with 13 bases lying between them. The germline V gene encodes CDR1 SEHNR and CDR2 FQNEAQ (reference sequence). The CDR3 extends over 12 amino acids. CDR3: CASSFSDRWAFF. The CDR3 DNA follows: TGTGCCAGCAGCTTCTCTGACAGATGGGCTTTCTTT. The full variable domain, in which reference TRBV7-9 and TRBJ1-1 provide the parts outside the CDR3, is DTGVSQNPRHKITKRGQNVTFRCDPISEHNRLYWYRQTLGQGPEFLTYFQNEAQLEKSRLLSDRFSAERPKGSFSTLEIQRTEQGDSAMYLCASSFSDRWAFFGQGTRLTVV.

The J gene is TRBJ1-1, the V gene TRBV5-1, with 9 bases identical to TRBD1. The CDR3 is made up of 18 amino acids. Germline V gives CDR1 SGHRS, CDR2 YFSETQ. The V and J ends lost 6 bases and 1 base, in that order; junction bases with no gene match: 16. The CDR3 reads CASTPSSGQGPWNTEAFF. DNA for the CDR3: TGCGCCAGCACACCATCCTCGGGACAGGGACCGTGGAACACTGAAGCTTTCTTT.